Each of the 20 T cell receptor beta chains below was sequenced from the same sample in a study of CD8+ T cells in alopecia areata. cDNA serving as the sequencing template came from extracted, reverse transcribed RNA. Data came from immunoSEQ multiplex PCR; TCRdb stores just in-frame clones and leaves some out. The data hold more than 150,000 clones, with less than 65% observed a single time. The sequencing here drew on CD8+ T cells sorted from blood, taken at week 0. The receptor source for this set is a human donor with alopecia areata.

V is TRBV15 and J is TRBJ1-2; a possible D gene is TRBD1 (6 bases). Trimming removed 1 base at V and 3 bases at J, with 15 bases between. The CDR3 runs 16 residues. The V gene's germline CDR1 is LNHNV and CDR2 YYDKDF (reference sequence). This chain's CDR3 is CATSRVGRDMDYGYTF. CDR3 DNA sequence: TGTGCCACCAGCAGAGTTGGAAGGGACATGGACTATGGCTACACCTTC.

A note on this clone: The same CDR3 is also encoded by other DNA sequences in this sample. This chain joins TRBV10-3 and TRBJ1-2; maybe TRBD1 (5 bases). V dropped 3 bases and J dropped 7 bases, with 6 bases sitting between them. Germline CDR1 ENHRY, CDR2 SYGVKD. The CDR3 sequence is 11 residues long. The CDR3 protein is CAISDGAGYTF. Written as DNA, the CDR3 is TGTGCCATCAGTGATGGGGCTGGCTACACCTTC.

This clone has more than one count but fewer than ten. The rearrangement uses TRBV19 and TRBJ2-7, with TRBD1 as a possible D gene (5 bases). Germline V lookup: CDR1 LNHDA, CDR2 SQIVND (reference sequence). There are 14 residues in the CDR3. The V gene lost 7 bases and the J gene lost 1 base, with 14 bases spanning the gap. The CDR3 spells CASTIGAGSYEQYF. The CDR3 DNA follows: TGTGCCAGTACCATAGGGGCAGGATCCTACGAGCAGTACTTC. Combining the CDR3 with reference TRBV19 and TRBJ2-7 gives the whole variable domain DGGITQSPKYLFRKEGQNVTLSCEQNLNHDAMYWYRQDPGQGLRLIYYSQIVNDFQKGDIAEGYSVSREKKESFPLTVTSAQKNPTAFYLCASTIGAGSYEQYFGPGTRLTVT.

The gene calls are TRBV10-3 and TRBJ1-1, with 9 bases identical to TRBD1. Losses at the gene ends were 3 bases for V and 6 bases for J; bases not matched to a gene: 5. CDR1 is ENHRY and CDR2 is SYGVKD in the germline V gene. The CDR3 runs 14 residues. The CDR3 DNA is TGTGCCATCAGTGAAGGGACAGGGATCCCTGAAGCTTTCTTT. The encoded protein is CAISEGTGIPEAFF.

The chain links TRBV9 to TRBJ2-3; D might be TRBD1 (6 bases). Germline CDR1 and CDR2: SGDLS and YYNGEE. This CDR3 is 15 amino acids long. V dropped 1 base and J dropped 1 base, with 10 bases sitting between them. The CDR3 loop is CASSVSQGRTDTQYF. The CDR3 DNA is TGTGCCAGCAGCGTATCACAGGGCCGCACAGATACGCAGTATTTT.

The chain has TRBV30 and TRBJ1-1, with D unclear. Germline values: CDR1 GTSNPN, CDR2 SVGIG (reference sequence). The CDR3 consists of 13 residues. V dropped 3 bases and J dropped 1 base, with 9 bases sitting between them. The CDR3 nucleotides are TGTGCCTGGAGCCCTAATGCGAACACTGAAGCTTTCTTT. This translates into CAWSPNANTEAFF.

This sequence joins TRBV5-1 and TRBJ2-3; 12 bases align to TRBD2. V shed 3 bases, J shed 5 bases, and the junction held 10 bases outside the gene matches. Germline V CDR1 and CDR2: SGHRS, YFSETQ. This CDR3 is built from 17 residues. As DNA, the CDR3 is TGCGCCAGCAGCTCCCCGGGACTAGCGGGTGCTAGAGATACGCAGTATTTT. This gives the protein CASSSPGLAGARDTQYF.

A few counts support this clone. J is TRBJ1-2 and V is TRBV29-1; D ambiguous. The CDR3 covers 10 residues. Deletions cut 3 bases from V and 8 bases from J, with 7 bases between. Germline V gene lookup returns CDR1 SQVTM and CDR2 ANQGSEA. The CDR3 DNA is TGCAGCGTTGATCGGTTGGGCTACACCTTC. This codes for CSVDRLGYTF.

The CDR3 DNA follows: TGTGCCACCAGCAGCGGGACAGCCCCGGGATACGAGCAGTACTTC. It specifies CATSSGTAPGYEQYF. The rearrangement joins TRBV15 to TRBJ2-7; the match to TRBD1 covers 7 bases. The germline V gene has CDR1 LNHNV and CDR2 YYDKDF (reference sequence). V shed 3 bases and J 4 bases; nucleotides not matched to a gene: 9. This CDR3 has 15 amino acids.

The chain uses TRBV7-9 and TRBJ1-2; 7 bases match TRBD1. This CDR3 spans 13 amino acids. Trimming removed 5 bases from V and 8 bases from J; junction bases left unmatched: 8. Germline-derived CDR1 and CDR2 are SEHNR and FQNEAQ (reference sequence). The CDR3 sequence: CASSSRAGGGYTF. In DNA form, the CDR3 reads TGTGCCAGCAGCAGCCGGGCAGGGGGAGGCTACACCTTC.

This clone was observed a few times. The chain couples TRBV11-2 to TRBJ1-1; D possibly corresponds to TRBD1 (5 bases). The CDR3 has 13 residues. CDR1 is SGHAT, CDR2 FQNNGV, per germline. The V gene lost 3 bases and the J gene lost 5 bases, with 10 bases spanning the gap. The CDR3 DNA reads as TGTGCCAGCAGCTTTCACTCAGGGACTGAAGCTTTCTTT. This translates into CASSFHSGTEAFF.

The chain combines TRBV27 with TRBJ2-1, with D unclear. The germline gives CDR1 MNHEY, CDR2 SMNVEV (reference sequence). Trimming shortened V by 3 bases and J by 7 bases, and 10 bases separated the two germline ends. The CDR3 contains 13 residues. CDR3 amino acids: CASSLGWVNEQFF. CDR3 DNA: TGTGCCAGCAGTTTGGGATGGGTAAATGAGCAGTTCTTC.

This clone was detected only a few times. V is TRBV23-1 and J is TRBJ2-5, with unresolved D. TRBV23-1 is an open reading frame, and its role is uncertain. V was clipped by 7 bases and J by 9 bases, with 6 bases between them. This CDR3 is 9 amino acids long. CDR3 region: CASTKAQYF. The CDR3 DNA reads TGCGCCAGCACCAAGGCCCAGTACTTC.

The chain joins TRBV6-5 to TRBJ2-1, with unresolved D. Trimming stripped 2 bases from V and 0 bases from J, with 8 bases between. The CDR3 runs 15 residues. Germline V gene data show CDR1 as MNHEY and CDR2 as SVGAGI. CDR3 nucleotides: TGTGCCAGCAGTTACAGTATACACTCCTACAATGAGCAGTTCTTC. Translating gives CASSYSIHSYNEQFF.

This clone was seen only a few times. The genes are TRBV4-1 and TRBJ1-4; possible D gene TRBD1, 5 bases. Trimming removed 4 bases at V and 8 bases at J, with 14 bases between. CDR3 length: 14 amino acids. Germline V gives CDR1 MGHRA, CDR2 YSYEKL. Here the CDR3 DNA reads TGCGCCAGCAGCCCGGGACTGATCGGGGAAAAACTGTTTTTT. Translating it yields CASSPGLIGEKLFF.

This clone was counted a single time. The chain carries TRBV9 and TRBJ2-3; D is undetermined. Looked up from germline, CDR1 is SGDLS and CDR2 is YYNGEE. This CDR3 spans 15 amino acids. V dropped 0 bases and J dropped 4 bases, with 12 bases sitting between them. CDR3 protein: CASSVVGNRADTQYF. The CDR3 coding sequence is TGTGCCAGCAGCGTAGTGGGAAATCGCGCAGATACGCAGTATTTT.

Only a few counts were recorded for this clone. The chain combines TRBV23-1 with TRBJ1-1; TRBD1 matches 8 bases. TRBV23-1 is an ORF for which the function is uncertain. With V trimmed by 6 bases and J by 0 bases, 15 bases remained unmatched. This CDR3 has 18 residues. CDR3 protein: CASSPIFSGQEVNTEAFF. CDR3 in DNA: TGCGCCAGCAGCCCTATCTTTTCGGGACAGGAAGTGAACACTGAAGCTTTCTTT.

The V gene is TRBV27, the J gene TRBJ2-1; 12 bases are shared with TRBD2. The ends lost 6 bases at V and 6 bases at J; junction bases unmatched: 6. CDR3 size: 15 residues. Germline V gene lookup returns CDR1 MNHEY and CDR2 SMNVEV (reference sequence). The CDR3: CASRLAGGRINEQFF. For the CDR3, the DNA is TGTGCCAGCAGACTAGCGGGGGGTCGAATCAATGAGCAGTTCTTC.

J is TRBJ2-7 and V is TRBV30; D might be TRBD2 (5 bases). The CDR3 runs to 12 residues. The germline V gene encodes CDR1 GTSNPN and CDR2 SVGIG (reference sequence). Trimming shortened V by 2 bases and J by 7 bases, and 12 bases separated the two germline ends. CDR3 in DNA: TGTGCCTGGAGTCCTACGGGGAGAGAGCAGTACTTC. This codes for CAWSPTGREQYF.

The chain recombines TRBV27 with TRBJ1-1; no firm D call. Trimming stripped 7 bases from V and 6 bases from J, with 15 bases between. Germline CDR1 and CDR2: MNHEY and SMNVEV (reference sequence). The CDR3 totals 13 residues. The CDR3 reads CASMLASGAEAFF. The CDR3 nucleotides read TGTGCCAGCATGTTAGCGAGCGGCGCTGAAGCTTTCTTT.